The 25 T cell receptor beta chains presented below share a single source sample, sequenced in a study of blood T cell repertoires in COVID-19. The data were produced by immunoSEQ multiplex PCR, yet TCRdb's version contains in-frame clones alone and is incomplete. This table has about 190,000 clones, about 81% appearing once. Sequenced input: peripheral blood. The origin of the receptors is a woman aged 55 to 70 with COVID-19, enrolled during active disease.

V usage is TRBV30 and J usage is TRBJ2-5; weak D call: TRBD2 (6 bases). From germline, CDR1 is GTSNPN and CDR2 SVGIG (reference sequence). The CDR3 is 11 residues long. V lost 8 bases and J 5 bases, leaving 12 bases between the germline ends. In DNA form, the CDR3 reads TGTGCCACGGCGGGACGGGAGACCCAGTACTTC. This sequence encodes CATAGRETQYF.

The rearrangement links TRBV15 to TRBJ1-4, with 11 nucleotides matching TRBD1. This CDR3 has 15 amino acids. In germline, CDR1 is LNHNV, CDR2 YYDKDF (reference sequence). V lost 3 bases to trimming and J lost 6 bases; unmatched junction nucleotides: 3. The CDR3 is CATSSPGQGDEKLFF. CDR3 nucleotide sequence: TGTGCCACCAGCAGCCCGGGACAGGGGGATGAAAAACTGTTTTTT.

This rearrangement joins TRBV21-1 to TRBJ2-2; the table's D call, TRBD1, was not checked against the DNA. TRBV21-1 is flagged as a pseudogene. This CDR3 contains 16 residues. CDR3 DNA: TGTGCCAGCAGCGGCCGGACAGGGGGCTACACCGGGGAGCTGTTTTTT. It codes for CASSGRTGGYTGELFF.

This clone appeared a single time. The chain joins TRBV4-3 to TRBJ2-1, with 12 bases that match TRBD2. The length of the CDR3 is 18 residues. With 5 bases clipped from V and 2 bases from J, the junction kept 10 bases outside the gene matches. Germline assignment: CDR1 LGHNA and CDR2 YSLEER. Here the CDR3 reads CASSSSGRADIPYNEQFF. The CDR3 DNA reads as TGCGCCAGCAGCTCTAGCGGGAGGGCCGATATTCCCTACAATGAGCAGTTCTTC.

The chain recombines TRBV7-3 with TRBJ2-3; perhaps TRBD2 as D (7 bases). Germline assignment: CDR1 SGHTA and CDR2 FQGTGA. The length of the CDR3 is 15 residues. V lost 1 base and J lost 2, with 10 bases in between. The DNA for the CDR3 is TGTGCCAGCAGCTTAAATGCGGGGGCCACAGATACGCAGTATTTT. It codes for CASSLNAGATDTQYF.

The chain carries TRBV5-5 and TRBJ2-2; D is uncertain. The germline CDR1 and CDR2 sequences are SGHKS and YYEKEE (reference sequence). The CDR3 extends over 15 amino acids. V was cut by 1 base and J by 6 bases, with 13 bases left in between. CDR3 nucleotide sequence: TGTGCCAGCAGCTTGCCCTCGCAGGTTTCCGGGGAGCTGTTTTTT. Translating gives CASSLPSQVSGELFF. The whole variable domain, filled in from reference TRBV5-5 and TRBJ2-2, reads DAGVTQSPTHLIKTRGQQVTLRCSPISGHKSVSWYQQVLGQGPQFIFQYYEKEERGRGNFPDRFSARQFPNYSSELNVNALLLGDSALYLCASSLPSQVSGELFFGEGSRLTVL.

The V gene is TRBV12-3 or TRBV12-4, the J gene TRBJ1-1; D is uncertain. The CDR3 covers 12 residues. Trimming took 5 bases from V and 7 from J, leaving 11 bases between them. CDR3 sequence (DNA): TGTGCCAGCAGTAAAGACAATTTTGAAGCTTTCTTT. It translates to CASSKDNFEAFF.

This clone has only a few counts. The chain combines TRBV19 with TRBJ2-2; TRBD2 aligns across 7 bases. V lost 3 bases to trimming and J lost 4 bases; unmatched junction nucleotides: 5. The germline V gene encodes CDR1 LNHDA and CDR2 SQIVND (reference sequence). The CDR3 has 15 amino acids. The CDR3 region is CASSIIGTITGELFF. The CDR3 DNA reads as TGTGCCAGTAGTATCATAGGGACTATCACCGGGGAGCTGTTTTTT.

The chain has TRBV9 and TRBJ1-6; weak D call: TRBD1 (5 bases). Germline CDR1 and CDR2: SGDLS and YYNGEE. Trimming cost V 2 bases and J 7 bases, with 10 bases left between them. This CDR3 has 14 residues. The CDR3 spells CASSVGHQNSPLHF. In DNA, the CDR3 is TGTGCCAGCAGCGTTGGACATCAAAATTCACCCCTCCACTTT. The complete variable domain, with remaining parts taken from reference TRBV9 and TRBJ1-6, reads DSGVTQTPKHLITATGQRVTLRCSPRSGDLSVYWYQQSLDQGLQFLIQYYNGEERAKGNILERFSAQQFPDLHSELNLSSLELGDSALYFCASSVGHQNSPLHFGNGTRLTVT.

This clone was found once. The J gene is TRBJ2-1, the V gene TRBV28, with 7 bases identical to TRBD1. The V gene end was trimmed by 5 bases and the J gene end by 6 bases; junction bases not matched to a gene: 10. CDR3 length: 15 amino acids. Germline assignment: CDR1 MDHEN and CDR2 SYDVKM. The CDR3 DNA reads as TGTGCCAGCAGTCACCGACTGGCAGGGGGCAATGAGCAGTTCTTC. As protein: CASSHRLAGGNEQFF. The whole variable domain, filled in from reference TRBV28 and TRBJ2-1, reads DVKVTQSSRYLVKRTGEKVFLECVQDMDHENMFWYRQDPGLGLRLIYFSYDVKMKEKGDIPEGYSVSREKKERFSLILESASTNQTSMYLCASSHRLAGGNEQFFGPGTRLTVL.

The chain carries TRBV9 and TRBJ2-6; weak D call: TRBD1 (5 bases). CDR3 length: 16 amino acids. V shed 4 bases and J shed 0 bases, with 11 bases lying between them. The germline CDR1 and CDR2 sequences are SGDLS and YYNGEE. Written as DNA, the CDR3 is TGTGCCAGCAGCCCTACAAGGGGCTCTGGGGCCAACGTCCTGACTTTC. Its protein is CASSPTRGSGANVLTF.

This clone occurred once. This sequence joins TRBV5-4 and TRBJ2-7; 10 bases match TRBD1. After removal of 4 bases from V and 1 base from J, the junction contained 5 bases not matched to a gene. CDR3 length equals 15 residues. CDR1 is SGHNT, CDR2 YYREEE, per germline (reference sequence). The CDR3 sequence is CASSTRDRGSYEQYF. The CDR3 bases are TGTGCCAGCAGCACGCGGGACAGGGGATCCTACGAGCAGTACTTC.

The V gene is TRBV5-6, the J gene TRBJ2-7, with 9 nucleotides matching TRBD2. Losses at the gene ends were 0 bases for V and 4 bases for J; bases not matched to a gene: 5. The germline CDR1 and CDR2 sequences are SGHDT and YYEEEE. The CDR3 totals 15 residues. DNA for the CDR3: TGTGCCAGCAGCTTGGGACTAGCGGACGCTTACGAGCAGTACTTC. It codes for CASSLGLADAYEQYF.

V and J are TRBV2 and TRBJ1-1; possibly TRBD1 for D (5 bases). The CDR3 contains 14 residues. The V end lost 7 bases, the J end lost 5 bases, and 17 bases lay between the germline ends. The V gene's germline CDR1 is SNHLY and CDR2 FYNNEI. CDR3 sequence reads: CASINRGGGTEAFF. Here the CDR3 DNA reads TGTGCCAGCATCAACCGGGGCGGGGGGACTGAAGCTTTCTTT. Filled out from reference TRBV2 and TRBJ1-1, the complete variable domain reads EPEVTQTPSHQVTQMGQEVILRCVPISNHLYFYWYRQILGQKVEFLVSFYNNEISEKSEIFDDQFSVERPDGSNFTLKIRSTKLEDSAMYFCASINRGGGTEAFFGQGTRLTVV.

The V gene is TRBV18, the J gene TRBJ2-5; TRBD2 matches at 12 bases. CDR3 length: 19 residues. The trim removed 1 base at V and 4 bases at J, leaving 13 bases unmatched. Germline V CDR1 and CDR2: KGHSH, LQKENI. The CDR3 spells CASSPLRLAGEGVVETQYF. For the CDR3, the DNA is TGTGCCAGCTCACCACTTCGACTAGCGGGAGAGGGGGTAGTAGAGACCCAGTACTTC.

The genes are TRBV28 and TRBJ2-3, with 8 bases lining up with TRBD2. Germline values: CDR1 MDHEN, CDR2 SYDVKM. The CDR3 length is 16 residues. J was trimmed by 0 bases and V by 3 bases; bases with no gene match: 5. This CDR3 is CASSFLAGKSTDTQYF. For the CDR3, the DNA is TGTGCCAGCAGTTTCTTAGCGGGGAAAAGCACAGATACGCAGTATTTT.

The chain couples TRBV5-1 to TRBJ2-7; D is perhaps TRBD1 (6 bases). In germline, CDR1 is SGHRS, CDR2 YFSETQ. Trimming stripped 1 base from V and 3 bases from J, with 26 bases between. This CDR3 spans 19 amino acids. CDR3 region: CASSLSSRGRTTVDYEQYF. In DNA, the CDR3 is TGCGCCAGCAGCTTGTCTTCCAGGGGTAGAACTACGGTGGACTACGAGCAGTACTTC.

The chain employs TRBV5-1 and TRBJ2-3, with D tentatively TRBD1 (5 bases). Per germline, CDR1 SGHRS and CDR2 YFSETQ. Trimming removed 4 bases from V and 0 bases from J, with 15 bases in between. The CDR3 is 16 residues long. The CDR3 DNA is TGCGCCAGCAGCGATGAAGGGGTCCTTAGCACAGATACGCAGTATTTT. This codes for CASSDEGVLSTDTQYF.

This clone showed up just a few times. The chain carries TRBV5-6 and TRBJ1-1; TRBD1 is a possible D gene (6 bases). There are 14 residues in the CDR3. V was pared by 0 bases and J by 5 bases, with 11 bases between. Germline-derived CDR1 and CDR2 are SGHDT and YYEEEE. DNA for the CDR3: TGTGCCAGCAGCTTGGACAGGGAGGGGACTGAAGCTTTCTTT. It is translated as CASSLDREGTEAFF.

The CDR3 coding sequence is TGCAGCTCCAGGGGAGGGACTGAAGCTTTCTTT. Protein product: CSSRGGTEAFF. The chain uses TRBV29-1 and TRBJ1-1; maybe TRBD1 (6 bases). The germline V gene encodes CDR1 SQVTM and CDR2 ANQGSEA. This CDR3 is 11 amino acids long. V was cut by 8 bases and J by 5 bases, with 12 bases left in between.

This clone was seen only once. The rearrangement uses TRBV19 and TRBJ2-2; tentative D call: TRBD2 (6 bases). The CDR3 has 15 amino acids. Germline CDR1 is LNHDA and CDR2 is SQIVND (reference sequence). Deletions cut 6 bases from V and 0 bases from J, with 11 bases between. Here the CDR3 DNA reads TGTGCCAGTAGCCGATCTAGCGCGAACACCGGGGAGCTGTTTTTT. The encoded protein is CASSRSSANTGELFF.

CDR3 DNA sequence: TGTGCCACCAACTTAAACAGGGGGCAGGCGGAGCAGTACGTC. It codes for CATNLNRGQAEQYV. V gene TRBV2 combines with J gene TRBJ2-7; 9 bases are shared with TRBD1. CDR3 length equals 14 residues. Germline CDR1 is SNHLY and CDR2 is FYNNEI. V was pared by 10 bases and J by 7 bases, with 14 bases of the junction left unmatched.

V usage is TRBV19 and J usage is TRBJ2-6; 9 bases are a match to TRBD1. Trimming at V came to 9 bases and at J to 0 bases, leaving 6 bases not matched to a gene. Germline V gene sequence: CDR1 LNHDA, CDR2 SQIVND (reference sequence). This CDR3 contains 16 residues. CDR3 bases: TGTGCCAGCCGACAGGGGGGTCGCTCTGGGGCCAACGTCCTGACTTTC. This codes for CASRQGGRSGANVLTF.

The chain has TRBV5-6 and TRBJ2-1; 8 bases agree with TRBD2. The CDR3 totals 17 residues. CDR1 and CDR2 from the germline V gene are SGHDT and YYEEEE. V shed 2 bases, J shed 0 bases, and the junction held 7 bases outside the gene matches. CDR3 coding DNA: TGTGCCAGCAGCTTCTCGGGGGCGGGAGGCTCCTACAATGAGCAGTTCTTC. Protein: CASSFSGAGGSYNEQFF.

This clone occurred once. V usage is TRBV28 and J usage is TRBJ1-2, with TRBD1 matching 9 bases. This CDR3 contains 15 residues. Germline trimming cut 4 bases from V and 4 bases from J; bases unmatched to any gene: 7. CDR1 is MDHEN, CDR2 SYDVKM, per germline. CDR3 bases: TGTGCCAGCAGTTCAATGGGACAGGGCGGCTATGGCTACACCTTC. It is translated as CASSSMGQGGYGYTF.